This TCR beta chain is from a study of cytomegalovirus exposure and HLA in healthy donors. Points from the study as a whole: Listed as cytomegalovirus-associated were 170 or so TCR beta chains. The dataset shows that most TCR sequences were rare, while some public TCRs occurred in many donors.

In regard to this clone: The antigen is not known.

The germline V gene encodes CDR1 SQVTM and CDR2 ANQGSEA. The CDR3 is 14 amino acids. Trimming removed 7 bases from V and 5 bases from J; junction bases left unmatched: 9. Clones were sequenced by immunoSEQ multiplex PCR, and TCRdb holds only the in-frame ones, with some missing. The table records 90,000 to 110,000 clones, more than 85% of them present only once. This receptor was taken from a woman aged 18-29 years in good health and CMV-seropositive. The sequenced material came from PBMCs. The chain uses TRBV29-1 and TRBJ2-1; 9 nucleotides match TRBD2. CDR3 DNA: TGCAGCGGCGGGGGGGGCCGCCTCAACAATGAGCAGTTCTTC. Translating it yields CSGGGGRLNNEQFF.